This T cell receptor beta chain appears in the sequencing data of a study of T-cell reconstitution after alpha-beta-depleted transplantation in children. General study points: The study reportedly traced alpha-beta T cells about two months after transplant to several hundred expanded graft clones.

Trimming took 6 bases from V and 2 from J; bases not matched to a gene: 12. The CDR3 is 17 amino acids. A note on this clonotype: What it recognizes is unknown.

Using unique molecular identifiers, the investigators prepared the TCRbeta library. TCRdb processed the PCR reads anew with MiXCR; each CDR3 protein has one entry. The table records hundreds of thousands of distinct CDR3 sequences, about an eighth of them present only once. The gene calls are TRBV12-3 or TRBV12-4 and TRBJ2-2; 7 bases are shared with TRBD2. This clonotype originated in a girl aged 2 to 10 with congenital amegakaryocytic thrombocytopenia, due to receive a stem cell transplant. Sequencing was performed on PBMCs, taken before TCRalphabeta/CD19-depleted stem cell transplant. CDR3 region: CASSPDGGLLNTGELFF. The CDR3 nucleotides are TGTGCCAGCAGCCCAGACGGGGGACTACTAAACACCGGGGAGCTGTTTTTT.